The 5 T cell receptor beta chains reported below all come from one sample, sequenced in a study of identical twins. One entry per CDR3 protein results from TCRdb running MiXCR on the 5' RACE reads. The sample shows 690,000 or so distinct CDR3 sequences, more than 6.5% of them seen only once. This same sample was also part of a study on yellow fever vaccine responses in identical twins.

Sequencing was performed on PBMCs. The receptors were sampled from a young woman in good health.

This clonotype was observed at least ten times. CDR3 loop: CATSDRTSWGNEQFF. The CDR3 DNA reads TGTGCCACCAGTGATAGGACTAGCTGGGGCAATGAGCAGTTCTTC. The chain is built from TRBV24-1 and TRBJ2-1, with 8 positions matching TRBD2. Trimming cost V 3 bases and J 6 bases; bases outside gene matches: 6. CDR1 and CDR2 (germline): KGHDR, SFDVKD. The CDR3 consists of 15 residues.

The chain employs TRBV11-3 and TRBJ2-5; TRBD1 aligns across 7 bases. CDR3 size: 14 residues. Per the germline V gene, CDR1 is SGHNT and CDR2 is YENEEA. Unmatched junction bases numbered 5, after V lost 5 bases and J lost 2 bases. CDR3 nucleotide sequence: TGTGCCAGCAGCCAGGGACAGAGGCAAGAGACCCAGTACTTC. Translating gives CASSQGQRQETQYF.

DNA for the CDR3: TGTGCCTGGAGTATAGGACAGGGGGCTGATGGCTACACCTTC. This translates into CAWSIGQGADGYTF. The V gene is TRBV30, the J gene TRBJ1-2; 11 positions match TRBD1. The CDR3 covers 14 residues. CDR1 and CDR2 (germline): GTSNPN, SVGIG (reference sequence). The V and J ends lost 2 bases and 6 bases, in that order; junction bases with no gene match: 5.

This rearrangement joins TRBV21-1 to TRBJ2-2; the D call of TRBD2 is as the table states it, not checked on the DNA. TRBV21-1 is a documented pseudogene. CDR3 length equals 14 residues. CDR3 in DNA: TGTGCCAGCAGCAAAGCCAGCGGGACCGGGGAGCTGTTTTTT. This translates into CASSKASGTGELFF.

This clonotype appeared many times. For the CDR3, the DNA is TGTGCCAGCAGCCCCGGGACAGCTCCCTACGAGCAGTACTTC. Amino acids: CASSPGTAPYEQYF. The V and J genes are TRBV7-9 and TRBJ2-7; 7 bases align to TRBD1. Germline CDR1 SEHNR, CDR2 FQNEAQ (reference sequence). V shed 5 bases and J 2 bases; nucleotides not matched to a gene: 6. The CDR3 sequence is 14 residues long. Supplemented by reference TRBV7-9 and TRBJ2-7, the full variable domain reads DTGVSQNPRHKITKRGQNVTFRCDPISEHNRLYWYRQTLGQGPEFLTYFQNEAQLEKSRLLSDRFSAERPKGSFSTLEIQRTEQGDSAMYLCASSPGTAPYEQYFGPGTRLTVT.